The clone carrying this TCR beta chain was seen more than once but under ten times. The antigen is unknown. A much larger clone differs by one base, so this may be a read error. Semi-nested PCR with Nested Universal Primer A followed constant-region reverse priming of full-length variable regions. One entry per CDR3 protein results from TCRdb running MiXCR on the 5' RACE reads. The data hold roughly 50,000 distinct CDR3 sequences, with more than 15% observed a single time. The germline V gene has CDR1 SGHRS and CDR2 YFSETQ. This CDR3 is 15 amino acids long. Whole-study results and caveats: The larger cohort examined one V-J beta rearrangement, not whole repertoires. Greatest tumor Treg TCR overlap was with tumor naive CD4+ cells.

Sequenced input: naive CD4+ T cells sorted from blood. This sample's subset: naive CD4+ T cells, CD4+CD45RA+CD25-. This clonotype was sampled from a female donor with breast cancer. This sequence joins TRBV5-1 and TRBJ2-2; D possibly corresponds to TRBD1 (7 bases). CDR3 sequence reads: CASSLNGQVPGGLFF. The CDR3 region has the DNA TGCGCCAGCAGCTTGAACGGACAGGTTCCCGGGGGGCTGTTTTTT.